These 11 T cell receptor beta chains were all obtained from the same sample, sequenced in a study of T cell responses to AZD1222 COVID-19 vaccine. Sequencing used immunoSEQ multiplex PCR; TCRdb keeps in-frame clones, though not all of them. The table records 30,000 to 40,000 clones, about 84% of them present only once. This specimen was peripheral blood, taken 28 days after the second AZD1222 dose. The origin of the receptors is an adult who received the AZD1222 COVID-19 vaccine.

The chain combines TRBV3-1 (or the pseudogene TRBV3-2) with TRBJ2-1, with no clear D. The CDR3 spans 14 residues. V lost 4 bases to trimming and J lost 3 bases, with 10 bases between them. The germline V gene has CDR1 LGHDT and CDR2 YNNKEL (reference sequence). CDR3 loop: CASSLSPIYNEQFF. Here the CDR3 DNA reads TGTGCCAGCAGCCTTAGCCCTATCTACAATGAGCAGTTCTTC.

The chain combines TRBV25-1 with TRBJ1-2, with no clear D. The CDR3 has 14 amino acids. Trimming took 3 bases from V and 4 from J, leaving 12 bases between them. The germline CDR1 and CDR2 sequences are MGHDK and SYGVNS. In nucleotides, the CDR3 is TGTGCCAGCAGTGAGAATCCCGACCTCTATGGCTACACCTTC. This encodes CASSENPDLYGYTF.

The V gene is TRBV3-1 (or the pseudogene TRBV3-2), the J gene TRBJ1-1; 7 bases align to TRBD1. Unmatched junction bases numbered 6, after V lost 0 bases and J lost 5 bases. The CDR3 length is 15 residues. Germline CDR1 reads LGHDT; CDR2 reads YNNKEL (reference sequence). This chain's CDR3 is CASSQDAGGNTEAFF. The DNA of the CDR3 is TGTGCCAGCAGCCAAGATGCAGGGGGTAATACTGAAGCTTTCTTT.

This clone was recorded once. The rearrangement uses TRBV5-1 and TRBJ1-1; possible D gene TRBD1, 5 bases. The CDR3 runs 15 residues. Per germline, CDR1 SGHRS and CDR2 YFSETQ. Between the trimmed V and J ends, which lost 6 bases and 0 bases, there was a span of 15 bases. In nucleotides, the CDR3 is TGCGCCAGCACCTCGGAGGGGAGCATGAACACTGAAGCTTTCTTT. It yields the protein CASTSEGSMNTEAFF.

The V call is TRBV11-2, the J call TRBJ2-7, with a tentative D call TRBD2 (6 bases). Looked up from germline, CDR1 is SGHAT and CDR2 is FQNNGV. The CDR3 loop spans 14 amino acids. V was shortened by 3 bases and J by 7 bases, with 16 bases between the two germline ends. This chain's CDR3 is CASSFTGVLGEQYV. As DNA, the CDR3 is TGTGCCAGCAGCTTTACGGGGGTGCTGGGTGAGCAGTACGTC.

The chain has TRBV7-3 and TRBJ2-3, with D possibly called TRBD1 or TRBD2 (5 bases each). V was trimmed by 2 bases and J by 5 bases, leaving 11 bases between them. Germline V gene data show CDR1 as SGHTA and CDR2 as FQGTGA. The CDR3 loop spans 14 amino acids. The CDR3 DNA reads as TGTGCCAGCAGCTTACGAGGGGCCCGAGATACGCAGTATTTT. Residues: CASSLRGARDTQYF.

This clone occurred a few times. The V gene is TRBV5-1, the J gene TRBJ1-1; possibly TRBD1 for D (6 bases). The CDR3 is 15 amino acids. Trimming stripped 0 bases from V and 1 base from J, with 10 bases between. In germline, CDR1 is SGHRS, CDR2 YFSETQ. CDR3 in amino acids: CASSLGDTRNTEAFF. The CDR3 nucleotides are TGCGCCAGCAGCTTGGGGGACACAAGGAACACTGAAGCTTTCTTT.

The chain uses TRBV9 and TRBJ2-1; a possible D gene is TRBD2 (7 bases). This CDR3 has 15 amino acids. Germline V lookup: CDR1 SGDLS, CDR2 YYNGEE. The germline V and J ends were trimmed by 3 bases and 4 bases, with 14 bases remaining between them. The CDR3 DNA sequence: TGTGCCAGCAGCGGTAGGGGGACTACATACAATGAGCAGTTCTTC. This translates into CASSGRGTTYNEQFF. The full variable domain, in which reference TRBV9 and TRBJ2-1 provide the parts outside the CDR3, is DSGVTQTPKHLITATGQRVTLRCSPRSGDLSVYWYQQSLDQGLQFLIQYYNGEERAKGNILERFSAQQFPDLHSELNLSSLELGDSALYFCASSGRGTTYNEQFFGPGTRLTVL.

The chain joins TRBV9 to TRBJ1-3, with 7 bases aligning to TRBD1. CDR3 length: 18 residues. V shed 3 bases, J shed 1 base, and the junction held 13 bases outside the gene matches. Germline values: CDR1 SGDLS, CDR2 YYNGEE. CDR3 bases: TGTGCCAGCAGCGAGAGACAGGGCTCATATTCTTCTGGAAACACCATATATTTT. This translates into CASSERQGSYSSGNTIYF.

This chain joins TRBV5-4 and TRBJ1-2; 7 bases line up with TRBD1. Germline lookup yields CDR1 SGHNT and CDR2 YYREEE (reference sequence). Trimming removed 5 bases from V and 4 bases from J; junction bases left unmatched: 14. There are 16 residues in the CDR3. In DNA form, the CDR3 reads TGTGCCAGCAGAAAATGGGGGGGACAGCCTCCCTATGGCTACACCTTC. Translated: CASRKWGGQPPYGYTF. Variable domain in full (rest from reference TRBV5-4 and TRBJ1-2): ETGVTQSPTHLIKTRGQQVTLRCSSQSGHNTVSWYQQALGQGPQFIFQYYREEENGRGNFPPRFSGLQFPNYSSELNVNALELDDSALYLCASRKWGGQPPYGYTFGSGTRLTVV.

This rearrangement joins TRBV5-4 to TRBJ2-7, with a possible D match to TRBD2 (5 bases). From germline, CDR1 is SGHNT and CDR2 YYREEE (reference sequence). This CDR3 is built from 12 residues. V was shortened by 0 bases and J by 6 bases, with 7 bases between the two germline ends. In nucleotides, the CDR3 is TGTGCCAGCAGCTTGGGGACTGGCGAGCAGTACTTC. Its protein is CASSLGTGEQYF.